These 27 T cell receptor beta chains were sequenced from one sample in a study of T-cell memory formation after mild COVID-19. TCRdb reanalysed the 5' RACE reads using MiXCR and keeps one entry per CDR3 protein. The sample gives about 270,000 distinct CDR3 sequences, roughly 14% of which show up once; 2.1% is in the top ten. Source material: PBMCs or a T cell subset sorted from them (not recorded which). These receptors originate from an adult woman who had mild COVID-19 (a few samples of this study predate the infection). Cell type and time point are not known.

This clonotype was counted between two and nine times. CDR3 coding DNA: TGTGCCAGCAGCTTAGGGTCTAGCGGGGCGGAGACCCAGTACTTC. It encodes CASSLGSSGAETQYF. V gene TRBV11-2 combines with J gene TRBJ2-5; 9 bases align to TRBD2. V shed 1 base and J 5 bases; nucleotides not matched to a gene: 5. Looked up from germline, CDR1 is SGHAT and CDR2 is FQNNGV. CDR3 length: 15 residues. The full variable domain, with the rest looked up from reference TRBV11-2 and TRBJ2-5, is EAGVAQSPRYKIIEKRQSVAFWCNPISGHATLYWYQQILGQGPKLLIQFQNNGVVDDSQLPKDRFSAERLKGVDSTLKIQPAKLEDSAVYLCASSLGSSGAETQYFGPGTRLLVL.

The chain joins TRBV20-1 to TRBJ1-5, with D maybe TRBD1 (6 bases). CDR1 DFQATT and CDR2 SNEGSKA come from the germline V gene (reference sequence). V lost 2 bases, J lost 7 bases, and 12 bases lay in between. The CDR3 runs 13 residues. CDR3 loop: CSARSRGQQPQHF. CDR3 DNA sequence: TGCAGTGCTAGAAGCAGGGGACAACAGCCCCAGCATTTT.

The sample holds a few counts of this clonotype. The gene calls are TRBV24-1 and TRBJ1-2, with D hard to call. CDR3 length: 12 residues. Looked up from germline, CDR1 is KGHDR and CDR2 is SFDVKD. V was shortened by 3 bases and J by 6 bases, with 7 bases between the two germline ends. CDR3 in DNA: TGTGCCACCAGTGATGTTGCGCATGGCTACACCTTC. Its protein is CATSDVAHGYTF.

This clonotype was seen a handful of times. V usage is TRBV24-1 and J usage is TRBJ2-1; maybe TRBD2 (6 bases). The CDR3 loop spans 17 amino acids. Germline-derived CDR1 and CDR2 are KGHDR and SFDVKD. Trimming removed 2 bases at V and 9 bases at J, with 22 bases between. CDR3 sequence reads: CATSDSWGGITSGEQFF. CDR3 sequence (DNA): TGTGCCACCAGTGATTCCTGGGGCGGGATCACCTCGGGTGAGCAGTTCTTC.

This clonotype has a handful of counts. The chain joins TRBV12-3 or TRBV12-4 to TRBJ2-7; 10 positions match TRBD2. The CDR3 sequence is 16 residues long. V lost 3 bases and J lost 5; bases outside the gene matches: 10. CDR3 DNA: TGTGCCAGCAGTTTTCGGCTAGCGGGAGTCAAGGACGAGCAGTACTTC. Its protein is CASSFRLAGVKDEQYF.

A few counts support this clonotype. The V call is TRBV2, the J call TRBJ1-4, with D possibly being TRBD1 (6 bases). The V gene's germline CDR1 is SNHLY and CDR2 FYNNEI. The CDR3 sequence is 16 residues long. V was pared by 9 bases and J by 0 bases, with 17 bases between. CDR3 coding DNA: TGTGCCAGGGGCCACAGGGAGGCTCCAACTAATGAAAAACTGTTTTTT. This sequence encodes CARGHREAPTNEKLFF.

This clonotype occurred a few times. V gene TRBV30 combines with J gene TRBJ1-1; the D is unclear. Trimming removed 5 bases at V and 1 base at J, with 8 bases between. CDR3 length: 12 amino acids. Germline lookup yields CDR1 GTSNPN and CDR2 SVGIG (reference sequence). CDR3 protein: CAWFRGNTEAFF. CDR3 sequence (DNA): TGTGCCTGGTTCCGGGGGAACACTGAAGCTTTCTTT.

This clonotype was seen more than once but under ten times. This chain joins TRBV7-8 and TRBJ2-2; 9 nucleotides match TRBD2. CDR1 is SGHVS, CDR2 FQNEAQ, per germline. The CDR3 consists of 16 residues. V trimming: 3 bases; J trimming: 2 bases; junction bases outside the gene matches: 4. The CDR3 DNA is TGTGCCAGCAGCTTTCAAGCGGGGGGAAACACCGGGGAGCTGTTTTTT. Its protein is CASSFQAGGNTGELFF.

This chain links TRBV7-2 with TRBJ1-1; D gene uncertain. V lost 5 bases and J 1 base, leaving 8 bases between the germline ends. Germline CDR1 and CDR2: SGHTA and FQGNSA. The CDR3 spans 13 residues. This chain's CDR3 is CASSAVGNTEAFF. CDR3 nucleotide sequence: TGTGCCAGCAGCGCGGTGGGGAACACTGAAGCTTTCTTT.

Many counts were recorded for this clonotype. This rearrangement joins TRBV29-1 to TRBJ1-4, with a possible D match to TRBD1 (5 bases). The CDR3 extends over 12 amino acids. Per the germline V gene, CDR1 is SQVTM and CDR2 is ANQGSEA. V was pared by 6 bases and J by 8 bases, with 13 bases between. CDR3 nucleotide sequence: TGCAGCGTAGGGCCAGGGCGGGAAAAACTGTTTTTT. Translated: CSVGPGREKLFF.

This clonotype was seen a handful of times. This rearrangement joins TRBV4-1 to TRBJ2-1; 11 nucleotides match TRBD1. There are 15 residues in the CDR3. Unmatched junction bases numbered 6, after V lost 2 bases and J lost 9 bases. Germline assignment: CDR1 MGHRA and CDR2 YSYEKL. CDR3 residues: CASSQLGQGAVEQFF. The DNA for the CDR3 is TGCGCCAGCAGCCAATTAGGACAGGGGGCAGTTGAGCAGTTCTTC.

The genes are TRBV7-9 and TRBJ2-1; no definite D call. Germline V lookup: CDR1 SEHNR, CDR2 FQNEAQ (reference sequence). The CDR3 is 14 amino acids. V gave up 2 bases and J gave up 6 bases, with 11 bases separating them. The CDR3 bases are TGTGCCAGCAGCTTAACCCACCCAAGCAATGAGCAGTTCTTC. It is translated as CASSLTHPSNEQFF.

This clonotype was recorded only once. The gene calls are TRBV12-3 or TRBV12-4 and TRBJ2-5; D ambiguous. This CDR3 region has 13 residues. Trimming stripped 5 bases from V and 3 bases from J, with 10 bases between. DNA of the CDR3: TGTGCCAGCAGTCTAGAAGGTAAAGAGACCCAGTACTTC. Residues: CASSLEGKETQYF.

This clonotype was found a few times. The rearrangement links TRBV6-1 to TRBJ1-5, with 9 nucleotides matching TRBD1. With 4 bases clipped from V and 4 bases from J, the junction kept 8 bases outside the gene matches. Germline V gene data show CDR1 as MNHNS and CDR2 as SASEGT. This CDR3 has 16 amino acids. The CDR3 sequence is CASSVEQGAGNQPQHF. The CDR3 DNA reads TGTGCCAGCAGTGTCGAACAGGGGGCCGGGAATCAGCCCCAGCATTTT.

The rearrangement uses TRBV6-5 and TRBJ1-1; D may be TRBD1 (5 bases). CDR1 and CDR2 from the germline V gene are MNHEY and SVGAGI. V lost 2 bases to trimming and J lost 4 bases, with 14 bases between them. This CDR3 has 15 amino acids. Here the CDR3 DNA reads TGTGCCAGCAGTTACGGGCAGGGTTCGATCACTGAAGCTTTCTTT. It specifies CASSYGQGSITEAFF.

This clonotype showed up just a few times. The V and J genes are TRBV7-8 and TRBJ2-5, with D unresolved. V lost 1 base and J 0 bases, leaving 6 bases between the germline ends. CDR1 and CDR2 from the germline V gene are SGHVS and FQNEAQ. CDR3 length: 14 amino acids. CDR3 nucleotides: TGTGCCAGCAGCTTAGGAGGTGACCAAGAGACCCAGTACTTC. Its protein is CASSLGGDQETQYF.

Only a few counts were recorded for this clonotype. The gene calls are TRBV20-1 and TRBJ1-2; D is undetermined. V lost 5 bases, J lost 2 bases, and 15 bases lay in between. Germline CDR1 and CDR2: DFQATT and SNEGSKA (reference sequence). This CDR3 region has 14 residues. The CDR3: CSAHSAALNYGYTF. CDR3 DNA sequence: TGCAGTGCTCACTCCGCGGCGCTAAACTATGGCTACACCTTC.

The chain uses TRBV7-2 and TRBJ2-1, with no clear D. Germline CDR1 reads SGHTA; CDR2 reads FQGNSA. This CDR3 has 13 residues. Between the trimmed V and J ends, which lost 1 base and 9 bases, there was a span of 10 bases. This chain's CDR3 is CASSLVLVGEQFF. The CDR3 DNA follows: TGTGCCAGCAGCTTAGTTCTGGTTGGTGAGCAGTTCTTC.

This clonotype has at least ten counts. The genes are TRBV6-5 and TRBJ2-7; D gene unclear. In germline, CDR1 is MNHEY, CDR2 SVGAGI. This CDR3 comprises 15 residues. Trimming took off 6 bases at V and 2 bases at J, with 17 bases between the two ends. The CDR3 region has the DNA TGTGCCAGCAGGCCCGCCGGCGGAGCCACCTACGAGCAGTACTTC. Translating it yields CASRPAGGATYEQYF.

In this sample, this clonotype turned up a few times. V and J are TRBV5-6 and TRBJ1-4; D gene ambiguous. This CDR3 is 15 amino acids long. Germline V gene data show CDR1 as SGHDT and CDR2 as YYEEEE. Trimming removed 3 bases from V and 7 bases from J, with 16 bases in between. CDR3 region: CASSSAAGVAEKLFF. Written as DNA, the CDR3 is TGTGCCAGCAGCTCGGCCGCGGGTGTAGCTGAAAAACTGTTTTTT.

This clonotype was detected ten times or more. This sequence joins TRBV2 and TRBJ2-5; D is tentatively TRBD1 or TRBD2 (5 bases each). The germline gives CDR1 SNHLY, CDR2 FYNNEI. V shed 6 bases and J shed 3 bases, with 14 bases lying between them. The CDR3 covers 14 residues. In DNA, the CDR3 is TGTGCCAGCAGGACCGGGACGCAAAAAGAGACCCAGTACTTC. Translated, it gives CASRTGTQKETQYF.

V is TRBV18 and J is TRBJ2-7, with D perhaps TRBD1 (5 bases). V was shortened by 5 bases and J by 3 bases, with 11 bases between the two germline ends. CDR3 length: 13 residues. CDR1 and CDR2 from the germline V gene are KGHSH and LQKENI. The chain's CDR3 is CASSGANIYEQYF. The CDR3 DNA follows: TGTGCCAGCTCAGGGGCCAACATCTACGAGCAGTACTTC. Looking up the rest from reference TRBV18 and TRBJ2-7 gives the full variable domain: NAGVMQNPRHLVRRRGQEARLRCSPMKGHSHVYWYRQLPEEGLKFMVYLQKENIIDESGMPKERFSAEFPKEGPSILRIQQVVRGDSAAYFCASSGANIYEQYFGPGTRLTVT.

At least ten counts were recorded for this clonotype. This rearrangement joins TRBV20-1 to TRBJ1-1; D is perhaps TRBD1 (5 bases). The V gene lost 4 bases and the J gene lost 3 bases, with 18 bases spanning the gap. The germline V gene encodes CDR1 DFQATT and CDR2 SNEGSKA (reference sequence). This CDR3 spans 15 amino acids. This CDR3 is CSAMRGANTDTEAFF. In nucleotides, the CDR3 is TGCAGTGCTATGAGGGGCGCAAATACGGACACTGAAGCTTTCTTT.

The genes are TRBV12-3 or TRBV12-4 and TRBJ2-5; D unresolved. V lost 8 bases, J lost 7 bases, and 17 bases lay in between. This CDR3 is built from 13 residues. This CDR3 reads CASRPPGSGTQYF. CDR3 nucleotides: TGTGCCAGCCGACCGCCCGGCTCGGGGACCCAGTACTTC.

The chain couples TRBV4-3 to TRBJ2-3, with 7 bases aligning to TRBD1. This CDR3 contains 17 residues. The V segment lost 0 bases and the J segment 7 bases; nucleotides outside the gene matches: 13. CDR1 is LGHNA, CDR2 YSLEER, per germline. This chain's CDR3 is CASSQDLQGLEPHTQYF. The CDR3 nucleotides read TGCGCCAGCAGCCAAGATCTACAGGGGCTGGAACCCCATACGCAGTATTTT.

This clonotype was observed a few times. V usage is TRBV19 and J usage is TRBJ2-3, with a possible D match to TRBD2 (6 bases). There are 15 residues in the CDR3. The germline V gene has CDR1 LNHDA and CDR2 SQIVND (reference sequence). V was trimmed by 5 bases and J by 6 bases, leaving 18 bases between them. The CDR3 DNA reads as TGTGCCAGTAGTTCGGGCCGAGGCGGGGTCGATACGCAGTATTTT. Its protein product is CASSSGRGGVDTQYF.

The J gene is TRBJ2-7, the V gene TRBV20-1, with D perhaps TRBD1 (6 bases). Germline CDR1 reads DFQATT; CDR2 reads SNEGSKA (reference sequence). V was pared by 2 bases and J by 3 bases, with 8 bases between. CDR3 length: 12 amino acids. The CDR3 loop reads CSARRTDYEQYF. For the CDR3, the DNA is TGCAGTGCTAGAAGGACAGACTACGAGCAGTACTTC.